This TCR beta chain derives from a study of blood T cell repertoires in COVID-19. Study summary: From the United States, Italy and Spain came samples of acute and convalescent COVID-19. In each case, the material was cDNA or gDNA derived from T cells, B-cell-depleted T cells, or PBMCs.

Trimming left V 4 bases short and J 8 bases short, with 21 bases between. The germline V gene encodes CDR1 SGHRS and CDR2 YFSETQ. The CDR3 has 15 residues. Measured with immunoSEQ multiplex PCR; TCRdb has only the in-frame clones, and not every one. The sample carries more than 200,000 clones, 80% recorded once. The rearrangement uses TRBV5-1 and TRBJ1-2, with no clear D. Sequenced: PBMCs or T cells enriched from blood (not recorded which). The TCR originated in a man aged 30 to 39 with acute COVID-19. The DNA for the CDR3 is TGCGCCAGCAGCGGAGGGTCTGTGTGGGGAGAAGGCTACACCTTC. Encoded protein: CASSGGSVWGEGYTF.